One sample yielded the 16 T cell receptor beta chains listed below, sequenced in a study of OX40 agonist ivuxolimab in advanced cancers. The protocol was immunoSEQ multiplex PCR, while the TCRdb copy is restricted to in-frame clones and leaves out a portion. This sample has tens of thousands of clones; approximately 85% occur once, and the top ten carry 3% to 4.5%. The specimen comprised CD4+ or CD8+ T cells sorted from blood, sampled in a trial of the OX40 agonist ivuxolimab. The origin of the receptors is an adult with an advanced solid tumor such as melanoma, head and neck, liver or kidney cancer.

J is TRBJ1-6 and V is TRBV28; D uncertain. V was cut by 7 bases and J by 8 bases, with 9 bases left in between. Germline V gives CDR1 MDHEN, CDR2 SYDVKM. CDR3 length: 12 amino acids. CDR3 loop: CASKTGDSPLHF. The CDR3 coding sequence is TGTGCCAGCAAGACTGGGGATTCACCCCTCCACTTT. Looking up the rest from reference TRBV28 and TRBJ1-6 gives the full variable domain: DVKVTQSSRYLVKRTGEKVFLECVQDMDHENMFWYRQDPGLGLRLIYFSYDVKMKEKGDIPEGYSVSREKKERFSLILESASTNQTSMYLCASKTGDSPLHFGNGTRLTVT.

The chain has TRBV5-8 and TRBJ2-3; D is ambiguous. Germline CDR1 is SGHTS and CDR2 is YDEGEE. Trimming cost V 0 bases and J 1 base, with 3 bases left between them. The CDR3 loop spans 13 amino acids. CDR3 region: CASSLGGTDTQYF. CDR3 DNA sequence: TGTGCCAGCAGCTTGGGGGGCACAGATACGCAGTATTTT.

The chain joins TRBV2 to TRBJ2-7, with 14 bases lining up with TRBD2. CDR3 length: 15 residues. From germline, CDR1 is SNHLY and CDR2 FYNNEI. The V and J ends lost 9 bases and 4 bases, in that order; junction bases with no gene match: 8. CDR3 amino acids: CASSGLAGAGYEQYF. The CDR3 DNA reads TGTGCCAGTTCGGGACTAGCGGGAGCAGGGTACGAGCAGTACTTC.

The chain combines TRBV6-5 with TRBJ2-7; D is perhaps TRBD2 (5 bases). The ends were cut back, 0 bases at V and 0 bases at J, with 9 bases in the middle. Germline V gives CDR1 MNHEY, CDR2 SVGAGI. The CDR3 has 15 residues. DNA of the CDR3: TGTGCCAGCAGTTACTCCCGGGGTTACTCCTACGAGCAGTACTTC. Its translation: CASSYSRGYSYEQYF.

V gene TRBV28 combines with J gene TRBJ2-3; 10 bases align to TRBD1. The CDR3 extends over 16 amino acids. The V gene's germline CDR1 is MDHEN and CDR2 SYDVKM. V lost 3 bases and J lost 2; bases outside the gene matches: 5. The CDR3 DNA follows: TGTGCCAGCAGTTTGCCCGACAGGGGGCTCACAGATACGCAGTATTTT. Translating gives CASSLPDRGLTDTQYF.

V usage is TRBV5-1 and J usage is TRBJ2-2, with D unresolved. Trimming removed 0 bases at V and 4 bases at J, with 13 bases between. The CDR3 loop spans 16 amino acids. Germline V gene data show CDR1 as SGHRS and CDR2 as YFSETQ. This CDR3 reads CASSLEGLIFTGELFF. The CDR3 DNA is TGCGCCAGCAGCTTGGAAGGTCTTATATTCACCGGGGAGCTGTTTTTT.

V and J are TRBV19 and TRBJ2-1, with 10 bases that match TRBD1. Germline trimming cut 6 bases from V and 15 bases from J; bases unmatched to any gene: 8. CDR1 LNHDA and CDR2 SQIVND come from the germline V gene (reference sequence). This CDR3 has 12 amino acids. CDR3 DNA: TGTGCCAGTAGCCCCCGGACAGGGGGTTGGTTCTTC. The encoded protein is CASSPRTGGWFF.

The chain uses TRBV2 and TRBJ1-4; D call uncertain. Germline-derived CDR1 and CDR2 are SNHLY and FYNNEI. CDR3 length: 14 residues. V dropped 6 bases and J dropped 0 bases, with 8 bases sitting between them. The CDR3 loop is CASRVTATNEKLFF. DNA for the CDR3: TGTGCCAGCAGGGTCACAGCAACTAATGAAAAACTGTTTTTT.

CDR3: CASSVDQAFYGYTF. The CDR3 nucleotides are TGTGCCAGCAGCGTGGATCAGGCTTTCTATGGCTACACCTTC. The gene calls are TRBV9 and TRBJ1-2; D gene unclear. Per the germline V gene, CDR1 is SGDLS and CDR2 is YYNGEE. V was trimmed by 2 bases and J by 4 bases, leaving 12 bases between them. This CDR3 is 14 amino acids long.

This clone was observed once. The chain carries TRBV7-9 and TRBJ2-5; D perhaps matches TRBD1 (5 bases). Germline V gene data show CDR1 as SEHNR and CDR2 as FQNEAQ (reference sequence). The CDR3 sequence is 13 residues long. The V and J ends lost 10 bases and 3 bases respectively, with 15 bases between them. For the CDR3, the DNA is TGTGCCACCAGGGTCCTGAAAGAAGAGACCCAGTACTTC. This encodes CATRVLKEETQYF.

The chain carries TRBV19 and TRBJ2-1, with 7 bases identical to TRBD2. Looked up from germline, CDR1 is LNHDA and CDR2 is SQIVND (reference sequence). This CDR3 has 15 amino acids. V shed 0 bases and J 8 bases; nucleotides not matched to a gene: 7. The CDR3 bases are TGTGCCAGTAGTATAGATAGCGGCGGGAGCGATGAGCAGTTCTTC. Amino acids: CASSIDSGGSDEQFF.

This chain joins TRBV2 and TRBJ2-2, with a weak D call TRBD1 (5 bases). CDR1 is SNHLY and CDR2 is FYNNEI in the germline V gene. Trimming removed 7 bases at V and 5 bases at J, with 14 bases between. This CDR3 is built from 14 residues. The CDR3 DNA is TGTGCCAGCATGACAGACCAAATTACCGGGGAGCTGTTTTTT. Its translation is CASMTDQITGELFF.

The CDR3 nucleotides are TGTGCCAGCAGCTGGGGTCCTAGCGGGATATATGAGCAGTTCTTC. Translated, it gives CASSWGPSGIYEQFF. The chain has TRBV7-3 and TRBJ2-1, with 9 bases matching TRBD2. Germline trimming cut 4 bases from V and 8 bases from J; bases unmatched to any gene: 9. In germline, CDR1 is SGHTA, CDR2 FQGTGA. The CDR3 runs to 15 residues. The full variable domain, with the rest looked up from reference TRBV7-3 and TRBJ2-1, is GAGVSQTPSNKVTEKGKYVELRCDPISGHTALYWYRQSLGQGPEFLIYFQGTGAADDSGLPNDRFFAVRPEGSVSTLKIQRTERGDSAVYLCASSWGPSGIYEQFFGPGTRLTVL.

The table lists this clone with a few counts. Other DNA sequences in this specimen translate into the identical CDR3. CDR3 residues: CASSPTSTDTQYF. CDR3 nucleotide sequence: TGTGCCAGCAGCCCGACTAGCACAGATACGCAGTATTTT. The chain couples TRBV7-2 to TRBJ2-3; no clear D gene. Germline V gene data show CDR1 as SGHTA and CDR2 as FQGNSA. Trimming took 5 bases from V and 0 from J, leaving 6 bases between them. The CDR3 sequence is 13 residues long.

This clone was observed a handful of times. The chain recombines TRBV5-6 with TRBJ2-1; TRBD2 matches at 14 bases. The CDR3 has 18 amino acids. Germline CDR1 and CDR2: SGHDT and YYEEEE. V trimming: 4 bases; J trimming: 1 base; junction bases outside the gene matches: 7. Here the CDR3 reads CASSPGLAGVRSYNEQFF. CDR3 DNA: TGTGCCAGCAGCCCGGGACTAGCGGGAGTAAGGTCCTACAATGAGCAGTTCTTC.

The rearrangement joins TRBV27 to TRBJ2-1; D gene ambiguous. This CDR3 is built from 15 residues. From germline, CDR1 is MNHEY and CDR2 SMNVEV (reference sequence). Trimming left V 2 bases short and J 2 bases short, with 10 bases between. The CDR3 loop reads CASSLATRPYNEQFF. The CDR3 DNA reads TGTGCCAGCAGTTTAGCTACGAGACCCTACAATGAGCAGTTCTTC.